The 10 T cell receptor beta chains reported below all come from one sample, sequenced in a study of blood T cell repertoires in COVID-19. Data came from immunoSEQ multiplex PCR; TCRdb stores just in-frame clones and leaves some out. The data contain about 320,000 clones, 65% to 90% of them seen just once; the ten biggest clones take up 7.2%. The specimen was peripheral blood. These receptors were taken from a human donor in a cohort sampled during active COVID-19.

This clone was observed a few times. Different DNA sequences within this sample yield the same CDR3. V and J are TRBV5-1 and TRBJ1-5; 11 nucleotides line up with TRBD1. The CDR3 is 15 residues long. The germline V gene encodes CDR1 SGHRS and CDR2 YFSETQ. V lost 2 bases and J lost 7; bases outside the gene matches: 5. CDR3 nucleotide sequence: TGCGCCAGCAGCTTAGGGACAGGGGGTGGGCAGCCCCAGCATTTT. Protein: CASSLGTGGGQPQHF.

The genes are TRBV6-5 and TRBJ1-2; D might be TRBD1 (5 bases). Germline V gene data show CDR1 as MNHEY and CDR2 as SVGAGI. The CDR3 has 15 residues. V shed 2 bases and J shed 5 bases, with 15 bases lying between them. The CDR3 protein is CASSYDVQGNYGYTF. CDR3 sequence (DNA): TGTGCCAGCAGTTACGATGTTCAGGGCAATTATGGCTACACCTTC.

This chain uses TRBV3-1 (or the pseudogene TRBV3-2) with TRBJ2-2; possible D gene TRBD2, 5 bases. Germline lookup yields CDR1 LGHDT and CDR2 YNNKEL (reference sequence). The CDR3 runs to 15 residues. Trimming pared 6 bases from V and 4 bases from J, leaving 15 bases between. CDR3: CASRAWGAGTGELFF. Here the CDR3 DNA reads TGTGCCAGCAGGGCCTGGGGAGCTGGCACCGGGGAGCTGTTTTTT.

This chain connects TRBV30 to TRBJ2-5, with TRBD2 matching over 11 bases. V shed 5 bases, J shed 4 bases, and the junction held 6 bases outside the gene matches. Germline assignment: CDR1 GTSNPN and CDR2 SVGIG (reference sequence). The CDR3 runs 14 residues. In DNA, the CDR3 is TGTGCCTGGGATAGACTAGCGGGGACAGAGACCCAGTACTTC. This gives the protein CAWDRLAGTETQYF.

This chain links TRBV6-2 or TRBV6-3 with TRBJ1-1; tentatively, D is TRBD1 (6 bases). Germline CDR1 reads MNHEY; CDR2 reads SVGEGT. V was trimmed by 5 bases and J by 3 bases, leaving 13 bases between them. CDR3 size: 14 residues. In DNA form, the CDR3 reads TGTGCCAGCAGTCGCAGGGGTATACACACTGAAGCTTTCTTT. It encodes CASSRRGIHTEAFF.

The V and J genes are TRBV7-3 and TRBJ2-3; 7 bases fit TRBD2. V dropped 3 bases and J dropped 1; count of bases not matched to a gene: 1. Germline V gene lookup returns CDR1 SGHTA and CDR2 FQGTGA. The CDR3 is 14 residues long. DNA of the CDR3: TGTGCCAGCAGCTTCCGGGGGGGCACAGATACGCAGTATTTT. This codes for CASSFRGGTDTQYF.

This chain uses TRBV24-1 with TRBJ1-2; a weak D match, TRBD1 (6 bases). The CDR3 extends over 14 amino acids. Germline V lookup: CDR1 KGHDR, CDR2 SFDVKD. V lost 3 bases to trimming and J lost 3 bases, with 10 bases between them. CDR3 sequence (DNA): TGTGCCACCAGTGATGAGACAGGCCACTATGGCTACACCTTC. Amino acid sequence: CATSDETGHYGYTF.

CDR3 bases: TGTGCCAGCACCGAACTACAGGGGGCCGTAGATGGCTACACCTTC. Translation: CASTELQGAVDGYTF. V and J are TRBV6-5 and TRBJ1-2; 9 bases line up with TRBD1. The CDR3 is 15 residues long. CDR1 MNHEY and CDR2 SVGAGI come from the germline V gene. Trimming took 7 bases from V and 6 from J; bases not matched to a gene: 12.

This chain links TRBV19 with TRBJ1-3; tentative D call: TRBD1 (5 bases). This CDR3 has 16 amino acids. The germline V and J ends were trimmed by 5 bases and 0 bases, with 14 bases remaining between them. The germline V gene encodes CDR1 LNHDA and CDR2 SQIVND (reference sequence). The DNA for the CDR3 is TGTGCCAGTAGTCTTTGGGGGACTATCTCTGGAAACACCATATATTTT. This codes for CASSLWGTISGNTIYF.

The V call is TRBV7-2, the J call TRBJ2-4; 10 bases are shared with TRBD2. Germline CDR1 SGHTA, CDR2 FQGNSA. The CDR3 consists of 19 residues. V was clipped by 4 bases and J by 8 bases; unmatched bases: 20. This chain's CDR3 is CASSSKRPISGGAGDIQYF. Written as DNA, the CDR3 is TGTGCCAGCAGCTCCAAGCGCCCTATAAGCGGGGGGGCAGGAGACATTCAGTACTTC.